This T cell receptor beta chain was retrieved from a study of pediatric ulcerative colitis. During colonoscopy, one to two rectal pinch biopsies were collected. This was a survey-level run. Generated by immunoSEQ multiplex PCR, the TCRdb table keeps only in-frame clones and is missing some. The sample carries around 18,000 clones, nearly 75% recorded once. This CDR3 contains 14 residues. Germline values: CDR1 KGHSH, CDR2 LQKENI. Trimming took off 3 bases at V and 4 bases at J, with 10 bases between the two ends. The sequence was collected from a boy aged 5-17 years with moderate ulcerative colitis. The sequenced sample was gut tissue. J is TRBJ1-3 and V is TRBV18; D remains ambiguous. Here the CDR3 DNA reads TGTGCCAGCTCACCTGCGGCCCCCGGAAACACCATATATTTT. It codes for CASSPAAPGNTIYF. The full variable domain, its missing parts supplied by reference TRBV18 and TRBJ1-3, is NAGVMQNPRHLVRRRGQEARLRCSPMKGHSHVYWYRQLPEEGLKFMVYLQKENIIDESGMPKERFSAEFPKEGPSILRIQQVVRGDSAAYFCASSPAAPGNTIYFGEGSWLTVV.